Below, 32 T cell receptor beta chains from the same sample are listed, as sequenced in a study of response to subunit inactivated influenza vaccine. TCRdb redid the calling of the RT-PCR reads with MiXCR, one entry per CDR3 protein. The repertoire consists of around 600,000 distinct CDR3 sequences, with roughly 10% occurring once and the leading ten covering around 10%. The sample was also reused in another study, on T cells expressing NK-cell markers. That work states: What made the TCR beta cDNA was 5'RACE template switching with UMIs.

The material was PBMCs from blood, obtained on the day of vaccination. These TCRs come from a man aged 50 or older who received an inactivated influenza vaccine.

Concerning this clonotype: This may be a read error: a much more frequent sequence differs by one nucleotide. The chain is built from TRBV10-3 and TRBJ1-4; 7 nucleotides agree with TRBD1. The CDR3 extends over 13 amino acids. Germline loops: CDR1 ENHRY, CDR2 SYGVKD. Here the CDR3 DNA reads TGTGCCATCGGGGACAGTATCGCTGAAAAACTGGTTTTT. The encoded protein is CAIGDSIAEKLVF.

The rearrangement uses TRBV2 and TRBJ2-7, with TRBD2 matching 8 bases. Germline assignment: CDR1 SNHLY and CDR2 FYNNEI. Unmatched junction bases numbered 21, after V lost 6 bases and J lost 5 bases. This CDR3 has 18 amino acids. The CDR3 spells CASSTDPSKAGDRHEQYF. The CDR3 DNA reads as TGTGCCAGCAGCACCGACCCGTCTAAAGCGGGAGATCGACACGAGCAGTACTTC.

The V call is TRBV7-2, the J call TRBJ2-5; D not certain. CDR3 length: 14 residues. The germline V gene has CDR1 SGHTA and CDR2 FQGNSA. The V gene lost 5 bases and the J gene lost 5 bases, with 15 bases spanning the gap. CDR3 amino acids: CASSPHSLGETQYF. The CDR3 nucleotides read TGTGCCAGCAGCCCCCATTCCCTTGGGGAGACCCAGTACTTC. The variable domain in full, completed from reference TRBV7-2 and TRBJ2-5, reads GAGVSQSPSNKVTEKGKDVELRCDPISGHTALYWYRQSLGQGLEFLIYFQGNSAPDKSGLPSDRFSAERTGGSVSTLTIQRTQQEDSAVYLCASSPHSLGETQYFGPGTRLLVL.

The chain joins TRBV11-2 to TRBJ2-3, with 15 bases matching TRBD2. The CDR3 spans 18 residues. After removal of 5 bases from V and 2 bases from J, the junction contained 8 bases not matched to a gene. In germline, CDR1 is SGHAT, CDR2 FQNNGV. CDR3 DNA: TGTGCCAGCAGCGTGAGGACTAGCGGGGGGGCGGTCACAGATACGCAGTATTTT. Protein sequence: CASSVRTSGGAVTDTQYF.

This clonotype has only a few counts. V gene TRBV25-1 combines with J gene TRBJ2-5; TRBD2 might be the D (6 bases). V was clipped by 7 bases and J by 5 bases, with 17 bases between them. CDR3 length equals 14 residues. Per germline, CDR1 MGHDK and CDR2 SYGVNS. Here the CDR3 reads CASNTGSMIETQYF. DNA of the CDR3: TGTGCCAGCAACACCGGGAGCATGATCGAGACCCAGTACTTC. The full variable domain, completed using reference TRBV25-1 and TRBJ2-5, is EADIYQTPRYLVIGTGKKITLECSQTMGHDKMYWYQQDPGMELHLIHYSYGVNSTEKGDLSSESTVSRIRTEHFPLTLESARPSHTSQYLCASNTGSMIETQYFGPGTRLLVL.

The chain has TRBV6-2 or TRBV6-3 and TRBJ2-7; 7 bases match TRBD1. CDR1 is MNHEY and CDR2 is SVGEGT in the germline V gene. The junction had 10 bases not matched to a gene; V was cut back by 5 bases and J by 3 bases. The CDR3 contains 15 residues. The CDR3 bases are TGTGCCAGCAGTCACCGGGACAGCCGGGGCTACGAGCAGTACTTC. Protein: CASSHRDSRGYEQYF.

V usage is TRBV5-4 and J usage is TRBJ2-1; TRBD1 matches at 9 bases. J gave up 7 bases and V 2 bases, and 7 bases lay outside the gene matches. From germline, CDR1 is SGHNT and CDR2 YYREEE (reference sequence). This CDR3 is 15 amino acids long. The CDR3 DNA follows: TGTGCCAGCAGCTTTATCCGGGACAGGGATAATGAGCAGTTCTTC. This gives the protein CASSFIRDRDNEQFF.

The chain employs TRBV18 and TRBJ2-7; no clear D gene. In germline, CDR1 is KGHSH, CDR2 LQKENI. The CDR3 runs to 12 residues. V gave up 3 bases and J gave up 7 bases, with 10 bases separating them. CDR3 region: CASSPLSDEQYF. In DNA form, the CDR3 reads TGTGCCAGCTCACCTCTGTCAGATGAGCAGTACTTC.

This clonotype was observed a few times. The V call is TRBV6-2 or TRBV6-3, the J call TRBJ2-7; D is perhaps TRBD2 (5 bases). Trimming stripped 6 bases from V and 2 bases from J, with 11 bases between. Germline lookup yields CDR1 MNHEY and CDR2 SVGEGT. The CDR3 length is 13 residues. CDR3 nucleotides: TGTGCCAGCAGGCCCTCCGGGGCCTACGAGCAGTACTTC. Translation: CASRPSGAYEQYF.

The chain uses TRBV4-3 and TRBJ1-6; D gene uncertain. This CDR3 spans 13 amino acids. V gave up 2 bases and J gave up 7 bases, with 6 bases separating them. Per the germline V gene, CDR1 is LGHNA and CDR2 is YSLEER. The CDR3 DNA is TGCGCCAGCAGCCAAACCCTGAATTCACCCCTCCACTTT. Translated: CASSQTLNSPLHF.

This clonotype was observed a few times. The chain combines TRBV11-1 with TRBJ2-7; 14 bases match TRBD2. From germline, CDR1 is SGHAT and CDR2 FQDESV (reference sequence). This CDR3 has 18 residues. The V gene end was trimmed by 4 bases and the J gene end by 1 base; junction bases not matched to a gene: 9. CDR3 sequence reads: CASSSEGLAGVDSYEQYF. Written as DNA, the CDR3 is TGTGCCAGCAGCTCAGAGGGACTAGCGGGAGTAGATTCCTACGAGCAGTACTTC.

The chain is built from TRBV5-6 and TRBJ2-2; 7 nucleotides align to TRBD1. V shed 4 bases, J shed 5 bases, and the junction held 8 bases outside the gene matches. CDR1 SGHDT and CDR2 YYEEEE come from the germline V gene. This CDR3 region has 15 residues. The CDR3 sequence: CASSRTGLGTGELFF. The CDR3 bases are TGTGCCAGCAGCCGGACAGGACTGGGGACCGGGGAGCTGTTTTTT.

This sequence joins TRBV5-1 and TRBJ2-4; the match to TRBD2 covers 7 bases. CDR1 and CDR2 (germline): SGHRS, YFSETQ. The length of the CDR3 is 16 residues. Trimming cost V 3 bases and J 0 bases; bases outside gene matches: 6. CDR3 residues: CASSSLADLAKNIQYF. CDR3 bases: TGCGCCAGCAGCTCCCTAGCGGATCTAGCCAAAAACATTCAGTACTTC.

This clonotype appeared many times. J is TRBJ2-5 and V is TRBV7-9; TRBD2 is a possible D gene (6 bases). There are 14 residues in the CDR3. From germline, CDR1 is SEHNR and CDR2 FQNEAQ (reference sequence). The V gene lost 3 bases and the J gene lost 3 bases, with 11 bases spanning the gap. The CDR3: CASSFGGAEETQYF. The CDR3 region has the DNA TGTGCCAGCAGCTTCGGGGGTGCGGAAGAGACCCAGTACTTC.

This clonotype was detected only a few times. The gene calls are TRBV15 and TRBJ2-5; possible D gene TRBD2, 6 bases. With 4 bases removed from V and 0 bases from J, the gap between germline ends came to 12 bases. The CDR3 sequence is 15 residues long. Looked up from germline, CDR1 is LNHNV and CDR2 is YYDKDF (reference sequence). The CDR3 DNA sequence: TGTGCCACCAGCAAATACCGGGACTACCAAGAGACCCAGTACTTC. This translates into CATSKYRDYQETQYF.

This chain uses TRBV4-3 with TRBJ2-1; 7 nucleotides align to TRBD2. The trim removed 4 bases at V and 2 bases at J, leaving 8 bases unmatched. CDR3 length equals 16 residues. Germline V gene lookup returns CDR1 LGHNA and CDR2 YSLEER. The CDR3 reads CASSLSRAGTYNEQFF. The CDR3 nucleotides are TGCGCCAGCAGCCTGTCCCGAGCGGGAACCTACAATGAGCAGTTCTTC.

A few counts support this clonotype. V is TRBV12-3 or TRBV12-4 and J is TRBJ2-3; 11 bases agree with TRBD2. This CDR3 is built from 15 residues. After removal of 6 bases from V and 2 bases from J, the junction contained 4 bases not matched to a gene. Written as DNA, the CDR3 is TGTGCCAGCAGGTCGACTAGCGGGGCCACAGATACGCAGTATTTT. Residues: CASRSTSGATDTQYF.

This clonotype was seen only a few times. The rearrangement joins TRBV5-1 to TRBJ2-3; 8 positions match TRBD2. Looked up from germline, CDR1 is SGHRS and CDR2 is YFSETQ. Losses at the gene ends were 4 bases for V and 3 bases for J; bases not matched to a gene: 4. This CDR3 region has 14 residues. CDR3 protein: CASSGTRSTDTQYF. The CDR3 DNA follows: TGCGCCAGCAGCGGGACTAGGAGTACAGATACGCAGTATTTT.

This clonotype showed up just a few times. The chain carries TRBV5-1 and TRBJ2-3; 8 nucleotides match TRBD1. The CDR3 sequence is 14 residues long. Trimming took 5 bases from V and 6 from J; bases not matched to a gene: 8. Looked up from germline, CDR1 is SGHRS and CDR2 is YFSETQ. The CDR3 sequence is CASRYGQGGDTQYF. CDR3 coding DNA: TGCGCCAGCAGATATGGACAGGGTGGGGATACGCAGTATTTT. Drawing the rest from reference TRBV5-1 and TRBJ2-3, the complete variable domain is KAGVTQTPRYLIKTRGQQVTLSCSPISGHRSVSWYQQTPGQGLQFLFEYFSETQRNKGNFPGRFSGRQFSNSRSEMNVSTLELGDSALYLCASRYGQGGDTQYFGPGTRLTVL.

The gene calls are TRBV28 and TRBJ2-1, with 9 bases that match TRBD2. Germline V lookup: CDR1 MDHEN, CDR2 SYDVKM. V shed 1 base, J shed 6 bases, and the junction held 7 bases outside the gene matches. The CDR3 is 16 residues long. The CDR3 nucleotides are TGTGCCAGCAGTTTATTTGCGGGAGGGCCCATCAATGAGCAGTTCTTC. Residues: CASSLFAGGPINEQFF.

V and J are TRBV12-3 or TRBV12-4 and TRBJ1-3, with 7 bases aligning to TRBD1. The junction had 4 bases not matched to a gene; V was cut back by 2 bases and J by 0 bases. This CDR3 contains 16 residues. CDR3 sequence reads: CASSLRQGSSGNTIYF. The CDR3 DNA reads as TGTGCCAGCAGTTTACGACAGGGCTCCTCTGGAAACACCATATATTTT.

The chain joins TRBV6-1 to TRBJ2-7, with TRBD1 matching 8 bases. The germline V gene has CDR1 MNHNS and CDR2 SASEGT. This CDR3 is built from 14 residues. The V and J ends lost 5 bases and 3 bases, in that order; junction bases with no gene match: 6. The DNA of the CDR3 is TGTGCCAGCAGTCCACAGGGACAGGTCTACGAGCAGTACTTC. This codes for CASSPQGQVYEQYF.

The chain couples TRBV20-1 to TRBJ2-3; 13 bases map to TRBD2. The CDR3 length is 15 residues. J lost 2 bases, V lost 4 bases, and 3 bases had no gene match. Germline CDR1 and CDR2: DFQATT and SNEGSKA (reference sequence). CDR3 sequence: CSATTSGGNTDTQYF. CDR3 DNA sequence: TGCAGTGCTACGACTAGCGGGGGGAACACAGATACGCAGTATTTT.

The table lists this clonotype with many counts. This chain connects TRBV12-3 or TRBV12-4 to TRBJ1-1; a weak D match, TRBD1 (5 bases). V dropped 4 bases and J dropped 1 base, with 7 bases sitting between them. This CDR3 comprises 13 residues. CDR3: CASSSRGNTEAFF. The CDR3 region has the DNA TGTGCCAGCAGTTCTAGGGGGAACACTGAAGCTTTCTTT.

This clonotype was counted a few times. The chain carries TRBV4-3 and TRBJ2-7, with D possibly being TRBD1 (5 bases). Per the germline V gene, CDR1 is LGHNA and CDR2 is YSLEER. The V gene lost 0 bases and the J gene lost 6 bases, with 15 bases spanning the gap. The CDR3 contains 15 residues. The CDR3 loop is CASSQEIQGQGEQYF. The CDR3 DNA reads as TGCGCCAGCAGCCAAGAAATTCAGGGTCAGGGCGAGCAGTACTTC.

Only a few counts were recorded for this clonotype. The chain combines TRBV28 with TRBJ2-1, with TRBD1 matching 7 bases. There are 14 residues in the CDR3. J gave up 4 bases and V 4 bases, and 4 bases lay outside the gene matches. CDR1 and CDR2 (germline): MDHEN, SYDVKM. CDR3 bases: TGTGCCAGCAGTTCTCCGGGACAGTACAATGAGCAGTTCTTC. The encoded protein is CASSSPGQYNEQFF.

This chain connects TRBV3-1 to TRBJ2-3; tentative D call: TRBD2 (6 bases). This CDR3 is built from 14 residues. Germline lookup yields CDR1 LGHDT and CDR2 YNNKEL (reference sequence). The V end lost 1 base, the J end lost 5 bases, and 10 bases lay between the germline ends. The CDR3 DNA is TGTGCCAGCAGCCAAGTCGGGGGAAAAGATACGCAGTATTTT. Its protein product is CASSQVGGKDTQYF.

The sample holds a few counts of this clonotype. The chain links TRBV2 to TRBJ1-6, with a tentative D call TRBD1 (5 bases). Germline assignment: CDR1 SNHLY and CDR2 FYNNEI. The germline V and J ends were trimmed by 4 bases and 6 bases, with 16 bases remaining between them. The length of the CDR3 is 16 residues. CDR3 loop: CASSAEAGLINSPLHF. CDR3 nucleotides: TGTGCCAGCAGTGCCGAGGCGGGACTGATTAATTCACCCCTCCACTTT.

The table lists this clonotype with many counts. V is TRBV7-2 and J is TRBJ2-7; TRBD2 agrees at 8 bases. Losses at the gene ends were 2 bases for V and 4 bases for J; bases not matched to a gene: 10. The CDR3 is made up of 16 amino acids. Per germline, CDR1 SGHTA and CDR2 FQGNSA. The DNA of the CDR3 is TGTGCCAGCAGCTTACTGGAGCGGGGGCCTCAGTACGAGCAGTACTTC. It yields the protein CASSLLERGPQYEQYF.

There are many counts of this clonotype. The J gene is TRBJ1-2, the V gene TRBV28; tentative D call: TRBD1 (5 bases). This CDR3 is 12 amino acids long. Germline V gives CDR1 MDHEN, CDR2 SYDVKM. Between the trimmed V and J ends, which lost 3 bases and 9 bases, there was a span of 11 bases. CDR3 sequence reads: CASSLQGESYTF. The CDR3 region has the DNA TGTGCCAGCAGTTTGCAGGGAGAAAGCTACACCTTC.

The CDR3 sequence is CAISESVREVINEQFF. CDR3 in DNA: TGTGCCATCAGTGAGTCTGTGCGGGAGGTAATTAATGAGCAGTTCTTC. The genes are TRBV10-3 and TRBJ2-1; 8 bases match TRBD2. The germline V gene has CDR1 ENHRY and CDR2 SYGVKD. The CDR3 runs 16 residues. The ends lost 0 bases at V and 7 bases at J; junction bases unmatched: 8.

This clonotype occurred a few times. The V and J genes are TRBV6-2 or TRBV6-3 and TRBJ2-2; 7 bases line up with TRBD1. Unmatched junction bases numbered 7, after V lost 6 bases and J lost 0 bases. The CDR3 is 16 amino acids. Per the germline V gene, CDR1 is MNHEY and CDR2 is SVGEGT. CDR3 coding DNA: TGTGCCAGCAGGAATGACAGGGTCACGAACACCGGGGAGCTGTTTTTT. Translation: CASRNDRVTNTGELFF.